This T cell receptor (beta chain) derives from a study of blood T cell repertoires in COVID-19. Assay: immunoSEQ multiplex PCR; the TCRdb copy retains only in-frame clones and omits some. The table lists 500,000 to 600,000 clones, roughly 91% of them singletons. The CDR3 sequence is 20 residues long. V was cut by 1 base and J by 0 bases, with 24 bases left in between. Germline CDR1 is PRHDT and CDR2 is FYEKMQ (reference sequence). The sequence was collected from a woman between 50 and 59 years old with COVID-19, enrolled during active disease. The specimen sequenced was peripheral blood. The rearrangement uses TRBV13 and TRBJ1-1; TRBD1 is a possible D gene (6 bases). CDR3: CASSLVSMTGNKEVNTEAFF. DNA of the CDR3: TGTGCCAGCAGCTTAGTATCTATGACAGGAAATAAGGAGGTGAACACTGAAGCTTTCTTT. Full variable domain (rest looked up from reference TRBV13 and TRBJ1-1): AAGVIQSPRHLIKEKRETATLKCYPIPRHDTVYWYQQGPGQDPQFLISFYEKMQSDKGSIPDRFSAQQFSDYHSELNMSSLELGDSALYFCASSLVSMTGNKEVNTEAFFGQGTRLTVV.